This paragraph reports one T cell receptor (beta chain). Its antigen is currently unknown. This sample is part of a study of cytomegalovirus exposure and HLA in healthy donors. Study conclusions and caveats: For cytomegalovirus status, the classifier reportedly gave diagnoses with high specificity and sensitivity.

All donors participated as healthy donors of bone marrow. Germline V gives CDR1 LGHNA, CDR2 YSLEER. Germline trimming cut 1 base from V and 6 bases from J; bases unmatched to any gene: 6. The CDR3 consists of 15 residues. PCR involved 60 Vbeta and 13 Jbeta primers. Produced via immunoSEQ multiplex PCR; TCRdb's table is partial and in-frame only. Among about 200,000 clones listed, 80% to 90% were seen once. This clonotype originated in a man aged 30 to 39 in good health and CMV-seronegative. The rearrangement uses TRBV4-3 and TRBJ1-2; TRBD1 matches at 9 bases. Source material: PBMCs. CDR3 nucleotides: TGCGCCAGCAGCCAAGGAACAGGGGGCCTGGATGGCTACACCTTC. Its translation: CASSQGTGGLDGYTF.